This T cell receptor beta chain is drawn from a study of blood T cell repertoires in COVID-19 (dated by TCRdb to 2018 to 2021). Regarding the complete study: Samples covering the acute and convalescent phases of COVID-19 were provided by collaborators in the United States, Italy and Spain. The prospective study material was composed of cDNA or gDNA derived from T cells, B-cell-depleted T cells, or PBMCs. Subjects who had been exposed to COVID-19, were actively infected with it, or had recovered from it provided the deeply sampled blood TCRbeta repertoires that made up the dataset. A freely available public database, intended as a resource for researchers studying the immune response to SARS-CoV-2, is where the repertoires were released. Samples came from the ongoing ImmuneRACE study (first 160 participants) plus 1,254 subjects from 6 global collaborators. The sample metadata nearly always contained a de-identified subject ID, COVID-19 status, age in years and sex. Where HLA class I and class II types were available, the types were taken from metadata supplied by the sample provider, not from assay-based typing. What the work shows at the level of the full study, not this receptor alone: The amount of clinical and demographic metadata varied by source and participant and was provided uncurated.

TCRbeta CDR3 regions were amplified from genomic DNA using the immunoSEQ Assay, a bias-controlled multiplex PCR. The study's processing was this. The number of nucleated cells in each sample was estimated from the amplification of reference gene primers within the assay. Sequence reads were collapsed and filtered to measure the absolute abundance of every unique TCRbeta CDR3 rearrangement. For each sample, productive Simpson clonality was calculated by taking the square root of Simpson's diversity index across productive rearrangements. The source is immuneACCESS, and TCRdb retained only in-frame sequences with V and J called. Part of the clones is not carried over; for the studies checked, unresolved V genes explain less than half of this, and the remainder is unexplained. The DNA was the basis for D and trimming; V, J and clone size are from that table. The sample has around 310,000 clones on record, around 90% of them singletons. Clones ranked in the top ten supply around 1% of the sample.

The germline V end is reduced by 4 bases and the J end by 6 bases; junction bases left unmatched: 9. The germline V gene yields SGHRS for CDR1 and YFSETQ for CDR2. The CDR3 holds 17 amino acids from the cysteine to the phenylalanine. Kept here is only the CDR3 DNA, which spans 51 bases and is read in frame from base 1. One collaborating source in Seattle enrolled patients while the patients were actively infected and followed the patients over time throughout the course of disease. Whole blood was collected in K2EDTA tubes by collaborating institutions according to the institutions' own protocols. For TCRbeta analysis, collaborator samples were shipped as frozen whole blood, as isolated PBMCs, or as DNA extracted from either sample type. Concerning this clone itself: Its antigen is unknown. Per-nucleotide qualities are absent, and no much larger clonotype sits a single base away.

In this chain, TRBV5-1 is recombined with TRBJ2-1; TRBD2 lines up with 14 middle nucleotides. The sample consisted of peripheral blood. The receptor's source is a woman in her thirties or forties with COVID-19, enrolled during active disease. The DNA is TGCGCCAGCAGCCCAGAAGCCGGGACTAGCGGGAGCAATGAGCAGTTCTTC. It is translated as CASSPEAGTSGSNEQFF.